The sequence of this T cell receptor beta chain was determined in a study of shared clonotypes between healthy human individuals. Note on this clone: It differs at one base from a far larger clone, so likely a read error. The conserved final phenylalanine or tryptophan is absent from the CDR3, which likely points to a read error.

Clones were sequenced by immunoSEQ multiplex PCR, and TCRdb holds only the in-frame ones, with some missing. The sample holds roughly 500,000 clones, more than 75% seen once. Sequenced input: PBMCs. This TCR was sampled from a woman in her 40s in good health. Some clones in this sample may be carry-over from other donors' samples.

This chain's CDR3 is CASSQEGDVSYEQYL. DNA for the CDR3: TGTGCCAGCAGCCAAGAAGGAGATGTATCCTACGAGCAGTACCTC. The genes are TRBV4-2 and TRBJ2-7, with D uncertain. The germline gives CDR1 LGHNA, CDR2 YNFKEQ. CDR3 length: 15 residues. Trimming took off 0 bases at V and 1 base at J, with 10 bases between the two ends.